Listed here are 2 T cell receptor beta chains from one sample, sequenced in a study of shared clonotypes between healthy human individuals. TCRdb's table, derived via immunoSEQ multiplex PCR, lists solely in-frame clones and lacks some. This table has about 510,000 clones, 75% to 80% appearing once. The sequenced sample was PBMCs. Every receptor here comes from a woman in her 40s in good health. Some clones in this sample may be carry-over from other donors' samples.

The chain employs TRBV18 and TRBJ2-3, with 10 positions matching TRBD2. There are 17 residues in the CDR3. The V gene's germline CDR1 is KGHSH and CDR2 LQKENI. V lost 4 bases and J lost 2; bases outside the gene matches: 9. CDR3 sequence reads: CASSLHGLAAYTDTQYF. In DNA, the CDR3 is TGTGCCAGCTCACTGCACGGACTAGCGGCTTACACAGATACGCAGTATTTT.

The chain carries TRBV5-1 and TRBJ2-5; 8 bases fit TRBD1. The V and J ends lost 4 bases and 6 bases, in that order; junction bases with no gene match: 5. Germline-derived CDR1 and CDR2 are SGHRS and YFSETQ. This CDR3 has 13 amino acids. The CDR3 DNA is TGCGCCAGCAGCCGAGACAGGGGCCAGACCCAGTACTTC. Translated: CASSRDRGQTQYF.